One and the same sample provided the 5 T cell receptor beta chains below, sequenced in a study of kidney transplant recipient with SARS-CoV-2 infection. In TCRdb, the reads were re-called with MiXCR into one record per CDR3 protein. Among 250,000 or so distinct CDR3 sequences, less than 35% were seen once, and the ten largest hold almost 7.5%. The source material was a blood sample, sampled at baseline and on day 111 from a kidney transplant recipient. The receptor source for this set is a male patient aged 25 to 39 who had COVID-19 and was a kidney transplant recipient. Some T cells may have come from the graft donor.

This clonotype came up many times. The chain joins TRBV7-9 to TRBJ1-2; maybe TRBD1 (5 bases). The CDR3 contains 16 residues. V shed 5 bases and J shed 6 bases, with 22 bases lying between them. Per the germline V gene, CDR1 is SEHNR and CDR2 is FQNEAQ (reference sequence). DNA for the CDR3: TGTGCCAGCAGCCGAATGGCAGGGAAAGCTCTCGATGGCTACACCTTC. This sequence encodes CASSRMAGKALDGYTF.

On this clonotype itself: A much larger clonotype is one base distant, so this may be a read error. CDR3 coding DNA: TGTGCCGGCAGTTTATTTTCCGCGAACACCGGGGAGCTGTTTTTT. It is translated as CAGSLFSANTGELFF. V is TRBV27 and J is TRBJ2-2; D ambiguous. The germline CDR1 and CDR2 sequences are MNHEY and SMNVEV (reference sequence). This CDR3 spans 15 amino acids.

With regard to this clonotype: A much more abundant neighbour one base away suggests this may be a read error. The V gene is TRBV20-1, the J gene TRBJ1-4; D may be TRBD1 (6 bases). The CDR3 runs to 15 residues. Germline CDR1 DFQATT, CDR2 SNEGSKA (reference sequence). In DNA, the CDR3 is TGCAGTGCTCCAGGACACGGACGGGGGGGCGGAAAACCGTTTTTT. This encodes CSAPGHGRGGGKPFF.

This clonotype was recorded at least ten times. This chain uses TRBV27 with TRBJ2-2; 7 nucleotides agree with TRBD2. The V gene end was trimmed by 9 bases and the J gene end by 0 bases; junction bases not matched to a gene: 16. The CDR3 consists of 18 residues. Germline V gene data show CDR1 as MNHEY and CDR2 as SMNVEV (reference sequence). The CDR3 DNA sequence: TGTGCCAGTGGGACGGACTTTCTCGGGAGGACGAACACCGGGGAGCTGTTTTTT. Amino acids: CASGTDFLGRTNTGELFF.

Regarding this clonotype: A much larger clone sits a single nucleotide away, making a read error possible. The chain couples TRBV6-5 to TRBJ2-2, with 8 bases fitting TRBD2. V was pared by 10 bases and J by 3 bases, with 10 bases of the junction left unmatched. The germline CDR1 and CDR2 sequences are MNHEY and SVGAGI. The CDR3 is 15 residues long. Here the CDR3 reads CANNPLADHTGELFF. The CDR3, as DNA: TGTGCCAACAACCCACTAGCGGACCACACCGGGGAGCTGTTTTTT.